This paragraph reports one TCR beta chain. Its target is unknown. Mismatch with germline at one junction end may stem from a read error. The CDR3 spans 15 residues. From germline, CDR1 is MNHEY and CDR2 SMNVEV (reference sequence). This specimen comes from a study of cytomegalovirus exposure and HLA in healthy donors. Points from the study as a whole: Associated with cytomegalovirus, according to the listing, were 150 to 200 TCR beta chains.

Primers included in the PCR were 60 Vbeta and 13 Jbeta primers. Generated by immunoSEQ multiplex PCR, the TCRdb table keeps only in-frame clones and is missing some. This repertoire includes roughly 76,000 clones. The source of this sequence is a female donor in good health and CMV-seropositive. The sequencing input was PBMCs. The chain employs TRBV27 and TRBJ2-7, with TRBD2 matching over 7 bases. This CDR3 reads CVSSTKKGGPDEQYF. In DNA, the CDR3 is TGTGTCAGCAGTACAAAAAAGGGAGGGCCAGACGAGCAGTACTTC.